These T cell receptor beta chains were read from a single sample in a study of T cells in Graves' hyperthyroidism and ophthalmopathy. TCRdb re-called the multiplex PCR reads with MiXCR, one entry per CDR3 protein. The data show approximately 520,000 distinct CDR3 sequences, about 20% seen once. The sequenced material came from blood. The source is a young man with Graves' hyperthyroidism. Both conserved end residues are part of each CDR3. The order of the fields is clone size, V gene, D gene, J gene, CDR3 DNA, CDR3 protein. The D gene is left open where the match is weak. A clone size is listed for some rows: how often the clone was seen (once, few, many), or a class if it is expanded.

many	TRBV29-1	-	TRBJ1-1	TGCAGCGTTGGGGACGGCGGCACTGAAGCTTTCTTT	CSVGDGGTEAFF
many	TRBV27	TRBD1	TRBJ1-1	TGTGCCAGCACCGGAACAGGGGGCACTGAAGCTTTCTTT	CASTGTGGTEAFF
many	TRBV6-1	TRBD1	TRBJ1-5	TGTGCCAGCAGTGGGCACGATTCCGGGACAGATCAGCCCCAGCATTTT	CASSGHDSGTDQPQHF
many	TRBV28	-	TRBJ1-5	TGTGCCAGCAGACTGACATGGTTAGGCAATCAGCCCCAGCATTTT	CASRLTWLGNQPQHF
-	TRBV5-1	TRBD1	TRBJ2-7	TGCGCCAGCAGCCCCGGACAGGGGTCCGAGCAGTACTTC	CASSPGQGSEQYF
many	TRBV12-3/TRBV12-4	TRBD1	TRBJ2-7	TGTGCCAGCAGTTTACCGGACAGGGACTACGAGCAGTACTTC	CASSLPDRDYEQYF
once	TRBV27	TRBD2	TRBJ2-7	TGTGCCAGCAGCCAAGGACTAGCGGGGGGTATAACCTCCTACGAGCAGTACTTC	CASSQGLAGGITSYEQYF
few	TRBV5-5	TRBD1	TRBJ2-2	TGTGCCAGCAGTCCTAGGCAGGGGGCTGTAACCGGGGAGCTGTTTTTT	CASSPRQGAVTGELFF
few	TRBV2	-	TRBJ2-2	TGTGCCAGCAGTGTAATAGGGGGTCCCGGGGAGCTGTTTTTT	CASSVIGGPGELFF
-	TRBV6-1	TRBD1	TRBJ1-1	TGTGCCAGCAGTAGACAGGGGGTAGAAACTGGAGCTTTCTTT	CASSRQGVETGAFF
few	TRBV6-2/TRBV6-3	-	TRBJ2-6	TGTGCCAGCAGTTACACCTCCCTCAGTTTCTCTGGGGCCAACGTCCTGACTTTC	CASSYTSLSFSGANVLTF
many	TRBV19	-	TRBJ1-2	TGTGCCACTAGACCCGGGGCGCAGACAAGGGGCTACACCTTC	CATRPGAQTRGYTF
few	TRBV25-1	-	TRBJ2-2	TGTGCCAGCAGTGTGCCCTCCGGGGAGCTGTTTTTT	CASSVPSGELFF
many	TRBV19	-	TRBJ2-2	TGTGCCAGTACCACCCCTGAGACAGGTGTCACCGGGGAGCTGTTTTTT	CASTTPETGVTGELFF
many	TRBV2	-	TRBJ2-2	TGTGCCAGCAGTGAAGCGGCCCTCTTCACCGGGGAGCTGTTTTTT	CASSEAALFTGELFF
few	TRBV6-1	-	TRBJ1-2	TGTGCCAGCCGGGCCAGGGACCCACTAAACTATGGCTACACCTTC	CASRARDPLNYGYTF
many	TRBV30	-	TRBJ1-3	TGTGCCTGGAGTGAGGGATTTCCTGGAAACACCATATATTTT	CAWSEGFPGNTIYF
many	TRBV7-9	-	TRBJ2-7	TGTGCCAGCAGCAACGCAATTTCCTACGAGCAGTACTTC	CASSNAISYEQYF
many	TRBV12-3/TRBV12-4	-	TRBJ1-1	TGTGCCAGCAGTGCCGGGAACACTGAAGCTTTCTTT	CASSAGNTEAFF
few	TRBV5-1	TRBD1	TRBJ1-1	TGCGCCAGCAGCTTGGCAGGGGGCTCTGACACTGAAGCTTTCTTT	CASSLAGGSDTEAFF
-	TRBV6-1	-	TRBJ2-2	TGTGCCAGCAGTGGGCAGGACACCGGGGAGCTGTTTTTT	CASSGQDTGELFF
many	TRBV9	-	TRBJ1-3	TGTGCCAGCAGCGTACTGGGGTCTGGAAACACCATATATTTT	CASSVLGSGNTIYF
few	TRBV2	-	TRBJ1-3	TGTGCCATTACAGGGAAGGCTGGAAACACCATATATTTT	CAITGKAGNTIYF
-	TRBV28	-	TRBJ1-5	TGTGCCAGCAGTTTATTCGGGGCCCAAAGGGGGCAGCCCCAGCATTTT	CASSLFGAQRGQPQHF
few	TRBV6-1	-	TRBJ2-2	TGTGCCAGCATACAGGGCTTAACCGGGGAGCTGTTTTTT	CASIQGLTGELFF
many	TRBV12-3/TRBV12-4	-	TRBJ1-2	TGTGCCAGCAGTCTCCCCCATATGATAGGCTACACCTTC	CASSLPHMIGYTF
-	TRBV12-3/TRBV12-4	-	TRBJ2-2	TGTGCCAGCAGAAATTCAGGGACACGGGGGGAGCTGTTTTTT	CASRNSGTRGELFF
many	TRBV6-2/TRBV6-3	-	TRBJ1-5	TGTGCCAGCAGCAGGACTTTGGATCAGCCCCAGCATTTT	CASSRTLDQPQHF
many	TRBV2	-	TRBJ1-2	TGTGCCAGAAACCAAAGGGTAAACTATGGCTACACCTTC	CARNQRVNYGYTF
many	TRBV6-5	-	TRBJ1-2	TGTGCCAGCACCGTCGGGACTCCCTCCCGCTACACCTTC	CASTVGTPSRYTF
many	TRBV20-1	TRBD1	TRBJ1-3	TGCAGTGCTGGGACAGGGGCCGGTGGAAACACCATATATTTT	CSAGTGAGGNTIYF
many	TRBV27	-	TRBJ1-2	TGTGCCAGCAGTTTGTCGGGACTGATGAACTATGGCTACACCTTC	CASSLSGLMNYGYTF
many	TRBV30	-	TRBJ1-2	TGTGCCTGGAGTGTCAGGGGCTATGGCTACACCTTC	CAWSVRGYGYTF
few	TRBV19	-	TRBJ2-2	TGTGCCAGTAGTATATTCTCAGCCTCCGGGGAGCTGTTTTTT	CASSIFSASGELFF
many	TRBV12-3/TRBV12-4	TRBD2	TRBJ2-5	TGTGCCAGCAGTTTAGCTCTAGCGGAAACCGCAAGTGAGACCCAGTACTTC	CASSLALAETASETQYF
-	TRBV6-2/TRBV6-3	TRBD1	TRBJ2-4	TGTGCCAGCAGACCTACAGGGGAAAACATTCAGTACTTC	CASRPTGENIQYF
-	TRBV19	-	TRBJ1-2	TGTGCCGTAAGAGAACAGGGCCGGCTCCTCTCTGGCTACACCTTC	CAVREQGRLLSGYTF
many	TRBV2	-	TRBJ2-7	TGTGCCAGCAGTGATGATGTCTCGGAGCAGTACTTC	CASSDDVSEQYF
few	TRBV30	-	TRBJ1-1	TGTGCCTCATACTTTAAGAACACTGAAGCTTTCTTT	CASYFKNTEAFF
many	TRBV19	TRBD2	TRBJ2-2	TGTGCCAGTAGTGTGGGACTAGCGGGGGTCACCGGGGAGCTGTTTTTT	CASSVGLAGVTGELFF
-	TRBV10-3	TRBD1	TRBJ2-5	TGTGCCATCAGCTCCGGGACAGCGCAAGAGACCCAGTACTTC	CAISSGTAQETQYF
many	TRBV6-5	-	TRBJ1-2	TGTGCCAGCAGTTACACGACTAACTATGGCTACACCTTC	CASSYTTNYGYTF
many	TRBV6-5	TRBD1	TRBJ1-2	TGTGCCAGCAGTTCAGGGGGCGCCCGGGGCTACACCTTC	CASSSGGARGYTF
many	TRBV6-1	-	TRBJ1-5	TGTGCCAGCAGTGCTAGACATCTACCCAGTCAGCCCCAGCATTTT	CASSARHLPSQPQHF
few	TRBV27	TRBD1	TRBJ2-7	TGTGCCAGCAGTTTTGGACAGGGTCTCCACGGGGAGCAGTACTTC	CASSFGQGLHGEQYF
many	TRBV20-1	-	TRBJ2-5	TGCAGTGCTAGAGAAAAGACCCAGTACTTC	CSAREKTQYF
many	TRBV2	TRBD1	TRBJ1-1	TGTGCCAGCTTCCCCGCACCGACAGGGCGTAACACTGAAGCTTTCTTT	CASFPAPTGRNTEAFF
-	TRBV11-1	-	TRBJ2-7	TGTGCCAGCAGCTTATACTCTCAGGAGTCCTCCGGCGAGCAGTACTTC	CASSLYSQESSGEQYF
many	TRBV18	-	TRBJ2-7	TGTGCCAGCTCACCGGAGGCCAGCTACGAGCAGTACTTC	CASSPEASYEQYF
-	TRBV6-1	-	TRBJ2-4	TGTGCCAGCAGGACCGAGAGAGGCATTCAGTACTTC	CASRTERGIQYF
many	TRBV28	-	TRBJ1-5	TGTGCCAGCAGTTTACCACAGGGTTATCAGCCCCAGCATTTT	CASSLPQGYQPQHF